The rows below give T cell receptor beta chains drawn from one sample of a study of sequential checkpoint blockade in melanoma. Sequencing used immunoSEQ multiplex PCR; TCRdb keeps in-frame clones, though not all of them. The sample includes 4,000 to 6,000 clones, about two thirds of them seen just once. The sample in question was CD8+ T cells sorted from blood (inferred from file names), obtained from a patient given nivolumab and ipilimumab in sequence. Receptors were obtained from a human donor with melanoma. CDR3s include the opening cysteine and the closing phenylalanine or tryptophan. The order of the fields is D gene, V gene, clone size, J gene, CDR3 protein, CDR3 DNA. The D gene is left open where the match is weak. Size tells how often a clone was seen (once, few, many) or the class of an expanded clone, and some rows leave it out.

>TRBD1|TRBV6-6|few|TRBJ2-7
CASSYQAYDRGNEQYF
TGTGCCAGCAGTTACCAGGCCTACGACAGGGGGAACGAGCAGTACTTC
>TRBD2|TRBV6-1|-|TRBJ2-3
CASSEGSGGTDTQYF
TGTGCCAGCAGTGAAGGCAGCGGGGGCACAGATACGCAGTATTTT
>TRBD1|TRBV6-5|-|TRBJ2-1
CASSTTPDRYNEQFF
TGTGCCAGCAGCACCACACCGGACAGGTACAATGAGCAGTTCTTC
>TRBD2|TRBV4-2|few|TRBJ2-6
CASTGERGAGANVLTF
TGTGCCAGCACCGGGGAGCGGGGGGCTGGGGCCAACGTCCTGACTTTC
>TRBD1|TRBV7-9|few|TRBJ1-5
CASSPGQGYQPQHF
TGTGCCAGCAGCCCCGGACAGGGCTATCAGCCCCAGCATTTT
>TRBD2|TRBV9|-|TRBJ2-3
CASKSLAGGVDTDTQYF
TGTGCCAGCAAATCACTAGCGGGGGGGGTTGACACAGATACGCAGTATTTT
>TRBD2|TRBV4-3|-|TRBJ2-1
CASSQDTGLGYNEQFF
TGCGCCAGCAGCCAAGATACGGGACTAGGTTACAATGAGCAGTTCTTC
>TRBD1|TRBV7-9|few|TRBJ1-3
CASRPPTGAPGNTIYF
TGTGCCAGCAGACCCCCGACAGGGGCCCCTGGAAACACCATATATTTT
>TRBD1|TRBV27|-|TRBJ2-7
CASSLAGQGAKTYEQYF
TGTGCCAGCAGTTTGGCAGGACAGGGGGCTAAAACCTACGAGCAGTACTTC
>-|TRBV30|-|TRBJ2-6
CAWSVQKLSGANVLTF
TGTGCCTGGAGTGTACAAAAATTATCTGGGGCCAACGTCCTGACTTTC
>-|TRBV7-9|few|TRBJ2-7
CASSLGPDRRRDEQYF
TGTGCCAGCAGCTTAGGCCCTGACAGGCGCCGGGACGAGCAGTACTTC
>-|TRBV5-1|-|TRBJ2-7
CASSLTYGQTYEQYF
TGCGCCAGCAGCTTGACCTATGGACAGACCTACGAGCAGTACTTC
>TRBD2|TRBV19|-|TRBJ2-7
CASSIGGSYEQYF
TGTGCCAGTAGTATCGGGGGGTCCTACGAGCAGTACTTC
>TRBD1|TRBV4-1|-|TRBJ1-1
CASSQDRGQNTEAFF
TGCGCCAGCAGCCAGGACAGGGGGCAGAACACTGAAGCTTTCTTT
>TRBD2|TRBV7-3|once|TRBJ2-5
CASSLIAGGPQETQYF
TGTGCCAGCAGCTTAATAGCGGGAGGGCCACAAGAGACCCAGTACTTC
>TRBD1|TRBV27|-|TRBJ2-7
CASSTGQYYEQYF
TGTGCCAGCAGTACGGGACAGTACTACGAGCAGTACTTC
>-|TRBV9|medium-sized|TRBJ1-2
CASSVEGEDGYTF
TGTGCCAGCAGCGTAGAAGGGGAGGACGGCTACACCTTC
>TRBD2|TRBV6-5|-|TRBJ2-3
CASSYPGGVGDTQYF
TGTGCCAGCAGTTACCCTGGGGGGGTAGGGGATACGCAGTATTTT
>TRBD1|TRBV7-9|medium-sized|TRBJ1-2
CASSSGTGFGYTF
TGTGCCAGCAGCTCCGGGACAGGGTTTGGCTACACCTTC
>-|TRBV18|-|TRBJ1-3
CASSQPPTASSGNTIYF
TGTGCCAGCTCACAACCGCCGACGGCTAGCTCTGGAAACACCATATATTTT